This T cell receptor beta chain was sequenced during a study of blood T cell repertoires in COVID-19. About the research overall: The samples span acute and convalescent COVID-19 from the United States, Italy and Spain. PBMCs, B-cell-depleted T cells, or T cells provided the cDNA or gDNA that made up the material.

Produced via immunoSEQ multiplex PCR; TCRdb's table is partial and in-frame only. Of over 200,000 clones listed, approximately 85% are singletons. Cohort placement rested on clinical history that participants reported themselves. For recovered donors of Cohort 3, there were two negative PCRs, clearance, or symptom resolution. This sequence was found in a woman aged 50 to 65 who had recovered from COVID-19. Sequencing was carried out using PBMCs or T cells enriched from blood (not recorded which).

The DNA for the CDR3 is TGTGCCAGCAGCTTAGAGGGGGGGGACCTTAGCAATCAGCCCCAGCATTTT. Translated, it gives CASSLEGGDLSNQPQHF. The rearrangement uses TRBV7-6 and TRBJ1-5, with a weak D call TRBD1 (6 bases). This CDR3 is built from 17 residues. CDR1 is SGHVS, CDR2 FNYEAQ, per germline. The V end lost 1 base, the J end lost 0 bases, and 13 bases lay between the germline ends. The whole variable domain, remainder taken from reference TRBV7-6 and TRBJ1-5, is GAGVSQSPRYKVTKRGQDVALRCDPISGHVSLYWYRQALGQGPEFLTYFNYEAQQDKSGLPNDRFSAERPEGSISTLTIQRTEQRDSAMYRCASSLEGGDLSNQPQHFGDGTRLSIL.